A single sample gave rise to the 30 T cell receptor beta chains below, sequenced in a study of blood T cell repertoires in COVID-19. TCRdb's table, derived via immunoSEQ multiplex PCR, lists solely in-frame clones and lacks some. The data contain about 170,000 clones, approximately 84% of them singletons. Material for sequencing was peripheral blood. These receptors were taken from a man aged 40-49 years who had recovered from COVID-19.

The V gene is TRBV27, the J gene TRBJ1-6; perhaps TRBD1 as D (5 bases). CDR1 is MNHEY and CDR2 is SMNVEV in the germline V gene (reference sequence). The CDR3 spans 15 residues. V was shortened by 5 bases and J by 6 bases, with 14 bases between the two germline ends. CDR3 residues: CASSPRQNTNSPLHF. For the CDR3, the DNA is TGTGCCAGCAGTCCAAGACAGAACACTAATTCACCCCTCCACTTT.

This clone was detected once. This chain's CDR3 is CASGSTTGIYGYTF. The CDR3, as DNA: TGTGCTAGTGGCTCAACCACAGGGATCTATGGCTACACCTTC. This chain connects TRBV12-5 to TRBJ1-2; tentative D call: TRBD1 (6 bases). The V end lost 6 bases, the J end lost 4 bases, and 15 bases lay between the germline ends. Germline V gene lookup returns CDR1 LGHNT and CDR2 FRNRAP. The CDR3 runs 14 residues.

The V gene is TRBV6-5, the J gene TRBJ2-5, with D possibly matching TRBD1 (5 bases). The CDR3 totals 13 residues. Trimming removed 7 bases at V and 5 bases at J, with 14 bases between. Germline assignment: CDR1 MNHEY and CDR2 SVGAGI. The CDR3 loop reads CASTHQGRETQYF. The CDR3 DNA reads as TGTGCCAGCACCCATCAGGGTCGCGAGACCCAGTACTTC.

The J gene is TRBJ2-7, the V gene TRBV10-3; perhaps TRBD1 as D (6 bases). V was pared by 2 bases and J by 4 bases, with 6 bases between. CDR1 is ENHRY and CDR2 is SYGVKD in the germline V gene. CDR3 length equals 12 residues. This chain's CDR3 is CAISEQGYEQYF. As DNA, the CDR3 is TGTGCCATCAGTGAGCAGGGGTACGAGCAGTACTTC.

The chain uses TRBV11-2 and TRBJ2-7, with D perhaps matching TRBD2 (6 bases). Germline lookup yields CDR1 SGHAT and CDR2 FQNNGV. V gave up 3 bases and J gave up 2 bases, with 14 bases separating them. This CDR3 spans 15 amino acids. Written as DNA, the CDR3 is TGTGCCAGCAGCTTGGGGAGACTAGTCACCTACGAGCAGTACTTC. It yields the protein CASSLGRLVTYEQYF.

In this sample, this clone is medium-sized (0.01 to 0.1%). The chain uses TRBV4-3 and TRBJ2-5; 8 positions agree with TRBD1. Germline assignment: CDR1 LGHNA and CDR2 YSLEER. The junction had 5 bases not matched to a gene; V was cut back by 3 bases and J by 5 bases. This CDR3 has 14 residues. The CDR3 here is CASSQTGERETQYF. The CDR3 coding sequence is TGCGCCAGCAGCCAGACAGGGGAACGGGAGACCCAGTACTTC.

This clone was recorded once. The rearrangement joins TRBV6-6 to TRBJ2-5; no definite D call. Germline lookup yields CDR1 MNHNY and CDR2 SVGAGI (reference sequence). V lost 6 bases and J 5 bases, leaving 16 bases between the germline ends. This CDR3 spans 14 amino acids. The CDR3: CASSSTRGIETQYF. CDR3 DNA: TGTGCCAGCAGCTCTACTCGCGGAATTGAGACCCAGTACTTC.

The genes are TRBV19 and TRBJ2-7; D may be TRBD1 (6 bases). The length of the CDR3 is 14 residues. V was trimmed by 1 base and J by 0 bases, leaving 7 bases between them. CDR1 and CDR2 from the germline V gene are LNHDA and SQIVND (reference sequence). For the CDR3, the DNA is TGTGCCAGTAGTATAGGGGACAACTCCTACGAGCAGTACTTC. Protein product: CASSIGDNSYEQYF.

The chain uses TRBV7-9 and TRBJ1-1; 7 bases line up with TRBD1. The germline V gene has CDR1 SEHNR and CDR2 FQNEAQ (reference sequence). The CDR3 covers 14 residues. J lost 6 bases, V lost 5 bases, and 9 bases had no gene match. The CDR3 reads CASSPDRLLAEAFF. Here the CDR3 DNA reads TGTGCCAGCAGCCCGGACAGGCTGTTAGCTGAAGCTTTCTTT. The whole variable domain, filled in from reference TRBV7-9 and TRBJ1-1, reads DTGVSQNPRHKITKRGQNVTFRCDPISEHNRLYWYRQTLGQGPEFLTYFQNEAQLEKSRLLSDRFSAERPKGSFSTLEIQRTEQGDSAMYLCASSPDRLLAEAFFGQGTRLTVV.

The chain employs TRBV7-9 and TRBJ2-2; TRBD2 might be the D (6 bases). V lost 2 bases to trimming and J lost 5 bases, with 12 bases between them. Germline V gene sequence: CDR1 SEHNR, CDR2 FQNEAQ (reference sequence). CDR3 length equals 15 residues. CDR3 sequence: CASSLLGGKTGELFF. The CDR3, as DNA: TGTGCCAGCAGCTTATTGGGGGGAAAAACCGGGGAGCTGTTTTTT.

The V and J genes are TRBV14 and TRBJ1-2, with D possibly TRBD1 on 5 matching bases. Germline values: CDR1 SGHDN, CDR2 FVKESK. The CDR3 runs to 15 residues. V gave up 3 bases and J gave up 2 bases, with 13 bases separating them. Here the CDR3 DNA reads TGTGCCAGCAGCCAGACAGCTTATGCGAACTATGGCTACACCTTC. Residues: CASSQTAYANYGYTF. Drawing the rest from reference TRBV14 and TRBJ1-2, the complete variable domain is EAGVTQFPSHSVIEKGQTVTLRCDPISGHDNLYWYRRVMGKEIKFLLHFVKESKQDESGMPNNRFLAERTGGTYSTLKVQPAELEDSGVYFCASSQTAYANYGYTFGSGTRLTVV.

This clone was seen a few times. V gene TRBV5-1 combines with J gene TRBJ2-5, with 8 bases fitting TRBD2. This CDR3 is built from 14 residues. Germline V gene sequence: CDR1 SGHRS, CDR2 YFSETQ. Germline trimming cut 4 bases from V and 1 base from J; bases unmatched to any gene: 3. The CDR3 DNA sequence: TGCGCCAGCAGCCCGGGGGGGGTCCAAGAGACCCAGTACTTC. This sequence encodes CASSPGGVQETQYF. The full variable domain, with the rest looked up from reference TRBV5-1 and TRBJ2-5, is KAGVTQTPRYLIKTRGQQVTLSCSPISGHRSVSWYQQTPGQGLQFLFEYFSETQRNKGNFPGRFSGRQFSNSRSEMNVSTLELGDSALYLCASSPGGVQETQYFGPGTRLLVL.

This CDR3 reads CASSAIGHSYEQYF. The CDR3 DNA reads as TGTGCCAGCAGCGCTATAGGACACTCCTACGAGCAGTACTTC. The chain combines TRBV5-4 with TRBJ2-7; D possibly corresponds to TRBD1 (5 bases). The CDR3 covers 14 residues. Germline V gene data show CDR1 as SGHNT and CDR2 as YYREEE (reference sequence). Trimming removed 4 bases from V and 0 bases from J, with 11 bases in between.

The rearrangement links TRBV11-2 to TRBJ1-1, with 8 bases that match TRBD1. The CDR3 loop spans 14 amino acids. Unmatched junction bases numbered 9, after V lost 5 bases and J lost 7 bases. CDR1 is SGHAT, CDR2 FQNNGV, per germline. The CDR3 coding sequence is TGTGCCAGCAGCCCGTCCCGGGACAGGATTGAAGCTTTCTTT. It codes for CASSPSRDRIEAFF.

CDR3 amino acids: CASSPGHSGRAGELFF. For the CDR3, the DNA is TGCGCCAGCAGCCCCGGGCATAGCGGGAGGGCCGGGGAGCTGTTTTTT. The gene calls are TRBV4-1 and TRBJ2-2, with TRBD2 matching over 11 bases. The germline gives CDR1 MGHRA, CDR2 YSYEKL. The CDR3 runs to 16 residues. J gave up 6 bases and V 4 bases, and 7 bases lay outside the gene matches.

V gene TRBV6-6 combines with J gene TRBJ1-6, with 7 bases that match TRBD1. The germline V gene encodes CDR1 MNHNY and CDR2 SVGAGI (reference sequence). The CDR3 is made up of 14 amino acids. J was trimmed by 3 bases and V by 8 bases; bases with no gene match: 4. CDR3 DNA sequence: TGTGCCAGCCTACGGGACAGCTATAATTCACCCCTCCACTTT. It yields the protein CASLRDSYNSPLHF.

The chain employs TRBV24-1 and TRBJ2-3; D unclear. The germline V gene encodes CDR1 KGHDR and CDR2 SFDVKD. The CDR3 contains 15 residues. V shed 1 base and J shed 0 bases, with 7 bases lying between them. The CDR3 DNA follows: TGTGCCACCAGTGATTTCAGTTCTAGCACAGATACGCAGTATTTT. This gives the protein CATSDFSSSTDTQYF.

A single count supports this clone. This chain uses TRBV5-8 with TRBJ1-2; D may be TRBD1 (6 bases). V was trimmed by 2 bases and J by 2 bases, leaving 13 bases between them. The CDR3 loop spans 15 amino acids. Germline values: CDR1 SGHTS, CDR2 YDEGEE. Written as DNA, the CDR3 is TGTGCCAGCAGCTTTGTCGACAGGCCGAACTATGGCTACACCTTC. It encodes CASSFVDRPNYGYTF.

This chain connects TRBV7-8 to TRBJ2-7; no definite D call. Deletions cut 5 bases from V and 2 bases from J, with 13 bases between. The CDR3 runs to 14 residues. Looked up from germline, CDR1 is SGHVS and CDR2 is FQNEAQ. The CDR3 protein is CASSQAQRTYEQYF. The CDR3 DNA is TGTGCCAGCAGCCAAGCCCAGCGCACCTACGAGCAGTACTTC.

This chain links TRBV18 with TRBJ1-5; 10 nucleotides match TRBD1. The CDR3 has 14 amino acids. J was trimmed by 6 bases and V by 3 bases; bases with no gene match: 2. CDR1 and CDR2 from the germline V gene are KGHSH and LQKENI. The CDR3 DNA reads as TGTGCCAGCTCACCTTGGGACAGGGGTCAGCCCCAGCATTTT. This codes for CASSPWDRGQPQHF. Variable domain in full (rest from reference TRBV18 and TRBJ1-5): NAGVMQNPRHLVRRRGQEARLRCSPMKGHSHVYWYRQLPEEGLKFMVYLQKENIIDESGMPKERFSAEFPKEGPSILRIQQVVRGDSAAYFCASSPWDRGQPQHFGDGTRLSIL.

This chain connects TRBV6-2 or TRBV6-3 to TRBJ1-1; the D is unclear. The CDR3 loop spans 15 amino acids. Germline V CDR1 and CDR2: MNHEY, SVGEGT. V dropped 0 bases and J dropped 0 bases, with 8 bases sitting between them. The CDR3 DNA reads as TGTGCCAGCAGTTACTCGCCAGTGCTGAACACTGAAGCTTTCTTT. Its translation: CASSYSPVLNTEAFF.

This chain joins TRBV11-2 and TRBJ1-5, with a weak D call TRBD1 (5 bases). V lost 5 bases and J 7 bases, leaving 15 bases between the germline ends. Germline-derived CDR1 and CDR2 are SGHAT and FQNNGV. The CDR3 length is 14 residues. CDR3 protein: CASSPSGGEQPQHF. CDR3 DNA sequence: TGTGCCAGCAGCCCCTCGGGGGGAGAGCAGCCCCAGCATTTT.

The rearrangement links TRBV6-5 to TRBJ1-1, with TRBD1 matching over 9 bases. V gave up 2 bases and J gave up 11 bases; unmatched junction bases: 6. There are 13 residues in the CDR3. The germline CDR1 and CDR2 sequences are MNHEY and SVGAGI. As DNA, the CDR3 is TGTGCCAGCAGTTACCTCCGGGACAGGGCCGCTTTCTTT. It specifies CASSYLRDRAAFF.

The CDR3 reads CASSHLHRAHEKLFF. CDR3 nucleotide sequence: TGTGCCAGCAGCCATCTCCACAGGGCCCATGAAAAACTGTTTTTT. This chain links TRBV3-1 (or the pseudogene TRBV3-2) with TRBJ1-4; D might be TRBD1 (6 bases). Trimming removed 3 bases from V and 6 bases from J, with 14 bases in between. The CDR3 runs 15 residues. Germline assignment: CDR1 LGHDT and CDR2 YNNKEL (reference sequence).

The V call is TRBV27, the J call TRBJ2-5; perhaps TRBD1 as D (6 bases). The germline CDR1 and CDR2 sequences are MNHEY and SMNVEV (reference sequence). The CDR3 runs to 15 residues. V was trimmed by 5 bases and J by 5 bases, leaving 18 bases between them. CDR3 residues: CASSGTPGLRETQYF. The CDR3 DNA reads as TGTGCCAGCAGTGGGACACCCGGGTTACGGGAGACCCAGTACTTC.

The chain joins TRBV3-1 (or the pseudogene TRBV3-2) to TRBJ1-1; D not certain. Germline CDR1 reads LGHDT; CDR2 reads YNNKEL (reference sequence). V gave up 3 bases and J gave up 6 bases, with 11 bases separating them. The CDR3 runs 13 residues. CDR3 DNA sequence: TGTGCCAGCAGCCAGGTGAGTGGAGCTGAAGCTTTCTTT. Encoded protein: CASSQVSGAEAFF.

J is TRBJ1-5 and V is TRBV19; D gene ambiguous. Germline CDR1 and CDR2: LNHDA and SQIVND (reference sequence). The CDR3 contains 13 residues. V gave up 5 bases and J gave up 7 bases, with 12 bases separating them. The CDR3 DNA follows: TGTGCCAGTAGTGCCGTGGGAGGACAGCCCCAGCATTTT. Protein: CASSAVGGQPQHF.

The chain employs TRBV12-3 or TRBV12-4 and TRBJ1-2, with D maybe TRBD1 (5 bases). This CDR3 region has 11 residues. The germline V and J ends were trimmed by 10 bases and 10 bases, with 16 bases remaining between them. This CDR3 reads CATIQATDYTF. The CDR3 region has the DNA TGTGCCACCATACAGGCTACGGACTACACCTTC.

The V gene is TRBV5-1, the J gene TRBJ2-7; weak D call: TRBD2 (5 bases). The CDR3 has 13 residues. Trimming shortened V by 0 bases and J by 3 bases, and 7 bases separated the two germline ends. Germline V gene sequence: CDR1 SGHRS, CDR2 YFSETQ. The CDR3 DNA reads as TGCGCCAGCAGCTTGGCTAGCCTCTACGAGCAGTACTTC. Translation gives CASSLASLYEQYF.

The chain combines TRBV10-3 with TRBJ1-3; D remains ambiguous. In germline, CDR1 is ENHRY, CDR2 SYGVKD. This CDR3 contains 12 residues. Trimming removed 8 bases at V and 2 bases at J, with 7 bases between. In DNA form, the CDR3 reads TGTGCCATCCGCACGGCTGGAAACACCATATATTTT. It encodes CAIRTAGNTIYF.